These 15 T cell receptor beta chains were sequenced from one sample in a study of molecular identifiers for immune sequencing clone quantification. TCRdb ran MiXCR on the PCR reads and lists one entry per CDR3 protein. This table has 250,000 to 350,000 distinct CDR3 sequences, roughly a fifth appearing once. The sequenced sample consisted of naive CD8+ T cells from blood, with Jurkat cell RNA spiked in. Subset here: FACS-sorted CD8+CD4-CCR7+CD45RA+ naive T cells. Receptors originate from a human donor in good health. Some libraries in this study had Jurkat cell RNA spiked in.

This clonotype was observed a handful of times. The chain uses TRBV6-1 and TRBJ2-5; unclear D gene. The germline V gene encodes CDR1 MNHNS and CDR2 SASEGT. The CDR3 runs 14 residues. V was shortened by 6 bases and J by 4 bases, with 15 bases between the two germline ends. CDR3 residues: CASSRLVGLETQYF. As DNA, the CDR3 is TGTGCCAGCAGCCGGTTGGTAGGCCTAGAGACCCAGTACTTC.

Written as DNA, the CDR3 is TGTGCCAGCAGTCTAGGGGGCGGGAGCCCAGGCACAGATACGCAGCATTTT. The encoded protein is CASSLGGGSPGTDTQHF. The chain joins TRBV6-6 to TRBJ2-3; TRBD1 matches 7 bases. The DNA end is a closer match to TRBJ1-5, so the J assignment may be wrong. This CDR3 is built from 17 residues. CDR1 is MNHNY, CDR2 SVGAGI, per germline (reference sequence).

This clonotype has at least ten counts. This rearrangement joins TRBV28 to TRBJ1-1; the D gene is possibly TRBD1 (5 bases). Germline values: CDR1 MDHEN, CDR2 SYDVKM. V was pared by 7 bases and J by 0 bases, with 9 bases between. CDR3 size: 13 residues. CDR3 sequence reads: CASKDSMNTEAFF. The DNA for the CDR3 is TGTGCCAGCAAAGACAGTATGAACACTGAAGCTTTCTTT.

This clonotype appeared many times. The V gene is TRBV27, the J gene TRBJ2-7; TRBD1 might be the D (6 bases). Deletions cut 4 bases from V and 2 bases from J, with 15 bases between. The germline V gene encodes CDR1 MNHEY and CDR2 SMNVEV (reference sequence). The CDR3 covers 15 residues. The CDR3 loop reads CASSSQVQGTYEQYF. The CDR3 DNA follows: TGTGCCAGCAGTTCCCAAGTCCAGGGGACCTACGAGCAGTACTTC.

About this clonotype itself: Since a much larger clone is just one base distant, this may be a read error. The V call is TRBV9, the J call TRBJ1-1; TRBD1 matches at 7 bases. The germline V gene has CDR1 SGDLS and CDR2 YYNGEE. V was pared by 0 bases and J by 4 bases, with 18 bases of the junction left unmatched. This CDR3 contains 19 residues. The CDR3: CASSVARARTGRIGTEAFF. CDR3 bases: TGTGCCAGCAGCGTAGCTCGAGCCCGGACAGGTAGGATTGGCACTGAAGCTTTCTTT.

This clonotype was observed many times. The rearrangement uses TRBV30 and TRBJ1-4; 9 nucleotides agree with TRBD1. There are 16 residues in the CDR3. The V segment lost 2 bases and the J segment 9 bases; nucleotides outside the gene matches: 13. Per the germline V gene, CDR1 is GTSNPN and CDR2 is SVGIG (reference sequence). The CDR3 DNA is TGTGCCTGGAGTTCTTTGATGGGACAGGGTCACCAAAAACTGTTTTTT. It encodes CAWSSLMGQGHQKLFF.

This clonotype has ten or more counts. V is TRBV2 and J is TRBJ2-2, with 8 bases that match TRBD2. V was clipped by 8 bases and J by 4 bases; unmatched bases: 3. CDR1 and CDR2 from the germline V gene are SNHLY and FYNNEI. This CDR3 region has 13 residues. Here the CDR3 DNA reads TGTGCCAGCTTAGCGGGACTCACCGGGGAGCTGTTTTTT. Its protein is CASLAGLTGELFF.

This clonotype occurred many times. The gene calls are TRBV4-3 and TRBJ1-1; perhaps TRBD1 as D (6 bases). This CDR3 has 18 amino acids. In germline, CDR1 is LGHNA, CDR2 YSLEER. V shed 1 base and J shed 3 bases, with 21 bases lying between them. The CDR3 loop is CASSQGSGEVRMDTEAFF. CDR3 bases: TGCGCCAGCAGCCAAGGCTCAGGGGAAGTCCGTATGGACACTGAAGCTTTCTTT.

This clonotype was counted many times. The V and J genes are TRBV11-2 and TRBJ2-1; a weak D match, TRBD1 (7 bases). The germline gives CDR1 SGHAT, CDR2 FQNNGV. The V end lost 5 bases, the J end lost 9 bases, and 17 bases lay between the germline ends. The CDR3 spans 14 residues. CDR3 amino acids: CASSTPGGLFEQFF. CDR3 nucleotides: TGTGCCAGCAGCACCCCAGGGGGGTTGTTTGAGCAGTTCTTC.

This clonotype has more than one count but fewer than ten. V usage is TRBV2 and J usage is TRBJ1-1; 9 bases fit TRBD1. V was pared by 0 bases and J by 1 base, with 3 bases of the junction left unmatched. Per the germline V gene, CDR1 is SNHLY and CDR2 is FYNNEI. The CDR3 loop spans 16 amino acids. The CDR3 DNA is TGTGCCAGCAGTGAAGCGTGGGGACAGGGGAACACTGAAGCTTTCTTT. It translates to CASSEAWGQGNTEAFF.

The rearrangement joins TRBV29-1 to TRBJ1-1, with D unresolved. Germline V gives CDR1 SQVTM, CDR2 ANQGSEA. The CDR3 runs to 12 residues. With 7 bases removed from V and 3 bases from J, the gap between germline ends came to 12 bases. The CDR3 bases are TGCAGCGCCCCCGGGTGGGACACTGAAGCTTTCTTT. Translation gives CSAPGWDTEAFF.

This clonotype was seen ten or more times. The J gene is TRBJ2-4, the V gene TRBV5-6; no definite D call. Germline V gene lookup returns CDR1 SGHDT and CDR2 YYEEEE. This CDR3 has 17 residues. Trimming removed 4 bases from V and 1 base from J, with 18 bases in between. The CDR3 protein is CASSVAGSTVAKNIQYF. CDR3 nucleotides: TGTGCCAGCAGCGTAGCTGGGTCGACGGTCGCCAAAAACATTCAGTACTTC. The full variable domain, completed using reference TRBV5-6 and TRBJ2-4, is DAGVTQSPTHLIKTRGQQVTLRCSPKSGHDTVSWYQQALGQGPQFIFQYYEEEERQRGNFPDRFSGHQFPNYSSELNVNALLLGDSALYLCASSVAGSTVAKNIQYFGAGTRLSVL.

On this clonotype: Given a much more abundant clone one base away, this may be a read error. The chain uses TRBV6-6 and TRBJ1-2; 8 positions agree with TRBD1. Trimming at V came to 0 bases and at J to 4 bases, leaving 16 bases not matched to a gene. Germline V lookup: CDR1 MNHNY, CDR2 SVGAGI (reference sequence). This CDR3 is built from 19 residues. The CDR3 region is CASSYSPLPQTQGVYGYTF. The CDR3 nucleotides are TGTGCCAGCAGTTACTCGCCTCTGCCCCAGACACAGGGGGTCTATGGCTACACCTTC.

This clonotype was detected many times. This chain connects TRBV14 to TRBJ1-1; D not resolved. The germline gives CDR1 SGHDN, CDR2 FVKESK. The CDR3 length is 16 residues. Trimming left V 4 bases short and J 1 base short, with 16 bases between. In nucleotides, the CDR3 is TGTGCCAGCAGCCCGACCTTGAGCAGGACGAACACTGAAGCTTTCTTT. Translation: CASSPTLSRTNTEAFF.

As for this clonotype: A much bigger clone sits one base away, suggesting this may be a read error. The chain has TRBV7-6 and TRBJ2-7; a weak D match, TRBD1 (5 bases). CDR3 length equals 12 residues. The V end was cut by 11 bases, the J end by 6 bases, with 17 bases between. Germline V gene sequence: CDR1 SGHVS, CDR2 FNYEAQ. The CDR3 protein is CAASWQGGEQYF. The CDR3 bases are TGTGCCGCCTCCTGGCAGGGTGGCGAGCAGTACTTC.